This T cell receptor beta chain was recorded in a study of human thymus T cells. Genomic DNA was extracted from every available blood leukocyte. The V end lost 0 bases, the J end lost 7 bases, and 7 bases lay between the germline ends. Germline V gene lookup returns CDR1 LNHNV and CDR2 YYDKDF (reference sequence). This CDR3 is built from 13 residues. TCRdb keeps only in-frame clones here, not all; method: immunoSEQ multiplex PCR. The sample consists of roughly 60,000 clones, 94% of them appearing once. As concerns this clone: What it recognizes is unknown.

General study findings and limits: Gene usage (both V and J) appeared biased in thymic and blood repertoires.

This rearrangement joins TRBV15 to TRBJ2-1, with unresolved D. The sequencing input was blood. The source is a boy under three years old with a congenital heart defect but otherwise immunologically healthy. The CDR3 region has the DNA TGTGCCACCAGCAGAGATCGGTGGAATGAGCAGTTCTTC. Translating it yields CATSRDRWNEQFF.